This T cell receptor beta chain was identified during a study of response to subunit inactivated influenza vaccine. Study results and limitations: T cells newly recruited by each seasonal influenza vaccination are few, the authors suggested.

This clonotype was detected many times. Its antigen remains unknown. Trimming took off 2 bases at V and 1 base at J, with 8 bases between the two ends. The CDR3 loop spans 14 amino acids. TCRdb reprocessed the RT-PCR reads with MiXCR, giving one entry per CDR3 protein. The sample records around 200,000 distinct CDR3 sequences, over 13% being singletons. Source: CD8+ T cells sorted from PBMCs, taken about 5 days after vaccination. This chain links TRBV12-3 or TRBV12-4 with TRBJ2-5; D ambiguous. The clonotype originates from a man over 45 who received an inactivated influenza vaccine. The CDR3 region is CASSLLAVQETQYF. In DNA, the CDR3 is TGTGCCAGCAGTTTACTGGCGGTCCAAGAGACCCAGTACTTC.